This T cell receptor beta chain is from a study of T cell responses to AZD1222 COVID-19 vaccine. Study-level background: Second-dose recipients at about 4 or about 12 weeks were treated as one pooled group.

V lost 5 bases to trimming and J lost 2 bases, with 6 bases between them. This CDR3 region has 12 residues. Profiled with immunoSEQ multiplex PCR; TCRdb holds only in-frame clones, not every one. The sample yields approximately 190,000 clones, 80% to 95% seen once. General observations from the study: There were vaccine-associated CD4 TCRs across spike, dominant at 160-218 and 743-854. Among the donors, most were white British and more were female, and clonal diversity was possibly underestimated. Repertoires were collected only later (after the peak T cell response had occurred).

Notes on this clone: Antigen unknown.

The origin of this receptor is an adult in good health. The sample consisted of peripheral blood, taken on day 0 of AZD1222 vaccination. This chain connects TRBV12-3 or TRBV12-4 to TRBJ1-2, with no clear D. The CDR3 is CASSNGNYGYTF. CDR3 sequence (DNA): TGTGCCAGCAGTAACGGGAACTATGGCTACACCTTC.